The next 28 T cell receptor beta chains were all read from a single sample in a study of cytomegalovirus exposure and HLA in healthy donors. The primer mix had 60 Vbeta and 13 Jbeta primers. Clones were sequenced by immunoSEQ multiplex PCR, and TCRdb holds only the in-frame ones, with some missing. The data contain approximately 100,000 clones, around 73% of them singletons. The sample taken for sequencing was PBMCs. These receptors were collected from a man in his forties in good health and CMV-seronegative.

The J gene is TRBJ1-6, the V gene TRBV27; 10 bases are shared with TRBD1. CDR1 is MNHEY, CDR2 SMNVEV, per germline (reference sequence). V gave up 6 bases and J gave up 3 bases; unmatched junction bases: 5. The CDR3 extends over 16 amino acids. The chain's CDR3 is CASSRQGAGYNSPLHF. CDR3 nucleotide sequence: TGTGCCAGCAGCCGACAGGGGGCAGGCTATAATTCACCCCTCCACTTT.

This clone showed up just a few times. The chain employs TRBV9 and TRBJ1-3, with D unclear. The CDR3 runs to 15 residues. Germline assignment: CDR1 SGDLS and CDR2 YYNGEE. V shed 0 bases and J shed 0 bases, with 7 bases lying between them. The CDR3 spells CASSVDSHSGNTIYF. CDR3 DNA: TGTGCCAGCAGCGTAGACAGCCACTCTGGAAACACCATATATTTT.

This rearrangement joins TRBV9 to TRBJ1-3, with TRBD1 matching over 9 bases. Germline values: CDR1 SGDLS, CDR2 YYNGEE. This CDR3 has 14 amino acids. Trimming removed 3 bases from V and 7 bases from J; junction bases left unmatched: 5. The CDR3 DNA reads as TGTGCCAGCAGCGAGGGACAGGGAGGGAACACCATATATTTT. Encoded protein: CASSEGQGGNTIYF. The full variable domain, its missing parts supplied by reference TRBV9 and TRBJ1-3, is DSGVTQTPKHLITATGQRVTLRCSPRSGDLSVYWYQQSLDQGLQFLIQYYNGEERAKGNILERFSAQQFPDLHSELNLSSLELGDSALYFCASSEGQGGNTIYFGEGSWLTVV.

The rearrangement links TRBV7-9 to TRBJ2-5, with 8 nucleotides matching TRBD1. V gave up 4 bases and J gave up 5 bases; unmatched junction bases: 12. The CDR3 has 16 amino acids. Germline CDR1 is SEHNR and CDR2 is FQNEAQ (reference sequence). The CDR3 coding sequence is TGTGCCAGCAGCTCCACGGACAGGGTGAGGAGCGAGACCCAGTACTTC. The encoded protein is CASSSTDRVRSETQYF.

This clone has just a few counts. The V and J genes are TRBV30 and TRBJ2-1, with D unclear. This CDR3 is built from 12 residues. CDR1 is GTSNPN, CDR2 SVGIG, per germline (reference sequence). V was shortened by 0 bases and J by 9 bases, with 9 bases between the two germline ends. As DNA, the CDR3 is TGTGCCTGGAGTGTAGGTTCGGGTGAGCAGTTCTTC. Translating it yields CAWSVGSGEQFF. The full variable domain, with the rest looked up from reference TRBV30 and TRBJ2-1, is SQTIHQWPATLVQPVGSPLSLECTVEGTSNPNLYWYRQAAGRGLQLLFYSVGIGQISSEVPQNLSASRPQDRQFILSSKKLLLSDSGFYLCAWSVGSGEQFFGPGTRLTVL.

This clone was observed a handful of times. The chain links TRBV10-3 to TRBJ1-1, with a weak D call TRBD1 (5 bases). V was clipped by 7 bases and J by 0 bases, with 9 bases between them. Germline-derived CDR1 and CDR2 are ENHRY and SYGVKD. The CDR3 sequence is 13 residues long. CDR3 residues: CAIIAGMNTEAFF. The CDR3 nucleotides read TGTGCCATCATCGCAGGGATGAACACTGAAGCTTTCTTT.

In the case of this clone: One junction end does not reproduce the germline sequence, and a read error may be involved. The chain joins TRBV7-7 to TRBJ2-5; D may be TRBD1 (7 bases). Germline V gene sequence: CDR1 SSHAT, CDR2 FNYEAQ (reference sequence). The CDR3 has 15 amino acids. CDR3 DNA sequence: TGTGCTAGCAGCTTAGGGGGGACAGCAGAAGAGACCCAGTACTTC. Its translation: CASSLGGTAEETQYF.

The V and J genes are TRBV7-9 and TRBJ1-1; 10 bases map to TRBD1. This CDR3 contains 18 residues. Trimming at V came to 3 bases and at J to 3 bases, leaving 13 bases not matched to a gene. CDR1 SEHNR and CDR2 FQNEAQ come from the germline V gene (reference sequence). The CDR3 spells CASSLLYRDRGRDTEAFF. The CDR3 nucleotides read TGTGCCAGCAGCTTGCTTTACCGGGACAGGGGAAGGGACACTGAAGCTTTCTTT. Based on the CDR3 plus reference TRBV7-9 and TRBJ1-1, the full variable domain is DTGVSQNPRHKITKRGQNVTFRCDPISEHNRLYWYRQTLGQGPEFLTYFQNEAQLEKSRLLSDRFSAERPKGSFSTLEIQRTEQGDSAMYLCASSLLYRDRGRDTEAFFGQGTRLTVV.

The table lists this clone with a few counts. The rearrangement links TRBV11-2 to TRBJ2-7; TRBD2 is a possible D gene (6 bases). V dropped 5 bases and J dropped 2 bases, with 13 bases sitting between them. The CDR3 is 14 residues long. Germline V gene lookup returns CDR1 SGHAT and CDR2 FQNNGV. CDR3 residues: CASSNIREAYEQYF. CDR3 DNA: TGTGCCAGCAGCAATATCAGGGAGGCCTACGAGCAGTACTTC.

The sample holds one count of this clone. This sequence joins TRBV7-6 and TRBJ2-2, with 10 bases identical to TRBD2. Germline trimming cut 2 bases from V and 3 bases from J; bases unmatched to any gene: 0. This CDR3 contains 15 residues. Per germline, CDR1 SGHVS and CDR2 FNYEAQ. CDR3 in amino acids: CASSLLAGDTGELFF. The CDR3 DNA follows: TGTGCCAGCAGCTTACTAGCGGGGGACACCGGGGAGCTGTTTTTT.

The chain joins TRBV9 to TRBJ1-1; TRBD1 agrees at 8 bases. The V and J ends lost 4 bases and 7 bases, in that order; junction bases with no gene match: 6. Germline V gene lookup returns CDR1 SGDLS and CDR2 YYNGEE. The CDR3 spans 13 residues. CDR3 bases: TGTGCCAGCAGCCCGACAGGGGTCGGTGAAGCTTTCTTT. Its protein product is CASSPTGVGEAFF.

The V and J genes are TRBV7-9 and TRBJ2-1; 8 bases fit TRBD1. Germline CDR1 SEHNR, CDR2 FQNEAQ (reference sequence). V lost 4 bases, J lost 4 bases, and 3 bases stayed unmatched. This CDR3 region has 14 residues. CDR3 nucleotides: TGTGCCAGCAGCTCGGACAGGGAGTACAATGAGCAGTTCTTC. This codes for CASSSDREYNEQFF.

J is TRBJ2-2 and V is TRBV7-9; TRBD1 matches at 8 bases. V shed 1 base and J 5 bases; nucleotides not matched to a gene: 9. The CDR3 covers 17 residues. Germline loops: CDR1 SEHNR, CDR2 FQNEAQ (reference sequence). CDR3 nucleotide sequence: TGTGCCAGCAGCTTAGTAGGCAGGGGGCGCTTTACCGGGGAGCTGTTTTTT. It specifies CASSLVGRGRFTGELFF.

This clone was seen more than once but under ten times. The identical CDR3 is also encoded by other nucleotide sequences in the sample. The genes are TRBV29-1 and TRBJ2-1; 9 nucleotides match TRBD1. CDR3 length: 14 residues. Germline CDR1 SQVTM, CDR2 ANQGSEA. V trimming: 3 bases; J trimming: 3 bases; junction bases outside the gene matches: 3. The CDR3 DNA sequence: TGCAGCGTTGAGGGACAGGGATTCTACAATGAGCAGTTCTTC. This gives the protein CSVEGQGFYNEQFF.

CDR3 sequence: CASSPTSGGVNQETQYF. The CDR3 DNA reads TGTGCCAGCAGTCCGACTAGCGGGGGGGTAAACCAAGAGACCCAGTACTTC. V usage is TRBV27 and J usage is TRBJ2-5; the match to TRBD2 covers 14 bases. The ends lost 5 bases at V and 0 bases at J; junction bases unmatched: 5. Germline loops: CDR1 MNHEY, CDR2 SMNVEV (reference sequence). This CDR3 spans 17 amino acids.

The CDR3 loop is CASRFSGGAQETQYF. As DNA, the CDR3 is TGTGCCAGCAGGTTTAGCGGGGGGGCCCAAGAGACCCAGTACTTC. This chain links TRBV11-2 with TRBJ2-5; 11 bases map to TRBD2. J gave up 1 base and V 6 bases, and 4 bases lay outside the gene matches. The CDR3 length is 15 residues. Germline assignment: CDR1 SGHAT and CDR2 FQNNGV. Full variable domain (missing parts from reference TRBV11-2 and TRBJ2-5): EAGVAQSPRYKIIEKRQSVAFWCNPISGHATLYWYQQILGQGPKLLIQFQNNGVVDDSQLPKDRFSAERLKGVDSTLKIQPAKLEDSAVYLCASRFSGGAQETQYFGPGTRLLVL.

The rearrangement uses TRBV19 and TRBJ2-5, with 7 bases aligning to TRBD1. This CDR3 region has 13 residues. Germline CDR1 LNHDA, CDR2 SQIVND (reference sequence). V lost 4 bases to trimming and J lost 5 bases; unmatched junction nucleotides: 4. The CDR3: CASSRGQSETQYF. Written as DNA, the CDR3 is TGTGCCAGTAGTAGGGGACAGTCTGAGACCCAGTACTTC.

This clone was seen a few times. The V and J genes are TRBV10-3 and TRBJ1-6, with 8 bases matching TRBD1. Germline lookup yields CDR1 ENHRY and CDR2 SYGVKD. This CDR3 comprises 16 residues. J lost 7 bases, V lost 6 bases, and 11 bases had no gene match. The chain's CDR3 is CAIRAGGAVGNSPLHF. The CDR3 DNA follows: TGTGCCATCAGGGCAGGGGGCGCGGTGGGGAATTCACCCCTCCACTTT.

This rearrangement joins TRBV7-3 to TRBJ2-7; D gene unclear. Germline CDR1 reads SGHTA; CDR2 reads FQGTGA. This CDR3 has 13 amino acids. Between the trimmed V and J ends, which lost 2 bases and 3 bases, there was a span of 8 bases. The CDR3 DNA reads TGTGCCAGCAGCTTAGGTAGAGACTACGAGCAGTACTTC. Its protein product is CASSLGRDYEQYF.

V and J are TRBV6-5 and TRBJ2-3; D is possibly TRBD2 (5 bases). V lost 4 bases, J lost 1 base, and 12 bases lay in between. This CDR3 contains 15 residues. CDR1 MNHEY and CDR2 SVGAGI come from the germline V gene. The CDR3 nucleotides read TGTGCCAGCAGTTCCCCCCGGACTGGCACAGATACGCAGTATTTT. Its protein product is CASSSPRTGTDTQYF.

The V call is TRBV5-6, the J call TRBJ2-7; D may be TRBD1 (6 bases). This CDR3 spans 14 amino acids. V lost 4 bases, J lost 0 bases, and 11 bases lay in between. Germline loops: CDR1 SGHDT, CDR2 YYEEEE. The DNA for the CDR3 is TGTGCCAGCAGCACGGGGACATACTCCTACGAGCAGTACTTC. This encodes CASSTGTYSYEQYF.

This clone was detected a few times. The rearrangement links TRBV5-6 to TRBJ2-4; D not resolved. V was shortened by 0 bases and J by 11 bases, with 9 bases between the two germline ends. The CDR3 is made up of 12 amino acids. The germline V gene has CDR1 SGHDT and CDR2 YYEEEE. CDR3 protein: CASSLGQSLQYF. The CDR3 nucleotides read TGTGCCAGCAGCTTGGGGCAATCCCTTCAGTACTTC.

The chain uses TRBV19 and TRBJ1-5; tentatively, D is TRBD1 (5 bases). Germline V gene lookup returns CDR1 LNHDA and CDR2 SQIVND (reference sequence). The CDR3 contains 15 residues. V was shortened by 1 base and J by 1 base, with 8 bases between the two germline ends. The CDR3 region has the DNA TGTGCCAGTAGTATAGTGGGGCAGAGCAATCAGCCCCAGCATTTT. Protein: CASSIVGQSNQPQHF.

V gene TRBV4-1 combines with J gene TRBJ2-6; possible D gene TRBD2, 5 bases. CDR1 and CDR2 (germline): MGHRA, YSYEKL. The ends were cut back, 0 bases at V and 0 bases at J, with 12 bases in the middle. This CDR3 is built from 18 residues. Here the CDR3 reads CASSQDRGRDSGANVLTF. The DNA of the CDR3 is TGCGCCAGCAGCCAAGATCGCGGCCGGGACTCTGGGGCCAACGTCCTGACTTTC.

The V and J genes are TRBV11-2 and TRBJ2-3; 10 bases fit TRBD1. This CDR3 contains 15 residues. Germline assignment: CDR1 SGHAT and CDR2 FQNNGV. Trimming took 6 bases from V and 1 from J; bases not matched to a gene: 4. CDR3 residues: CASRTGGRGTDTQYF. The CDR3 bases are TGTGCCAGCAGGACAGGGGGCCGCGGCACAGATACGCAGTATTTT.

The V and J genes are TRBV27 and TRBJ2-5; TRBD1 might be the D (7 bases). The CDR3 spans 20 residues. Germline V gene data show CDR1 as MNHEY and CDR2 as SMNVEV (reference sequence). The V and J ends lost 8 bases and 5 bases respectively, with 36 bases between them. The CDR3 protein is CASAQGGGPGRVVYGETQYF. CDR3 DNA sequence: TGTGCCAGCGCCCAGGGGGGTGGCCCAGGCCGGGTAGTTTACGGGGAGACCCAGTACTTC.

The rearrangement joins TRBV12-5 to TRBJ1-5, with D possibly matching TRBD1 (6 bases). Trimming shortened V by 7 bases and J by 6 bases, and 13 bases separated the two germline ends. The germline V gene has CDR1 LGHNT and CDR2 FRNRAP. The CDR3 is 13 residues long. The CDR3 coding sequence is TGTGCTAGTGCCCGGGGAGGGGGTCAGCCCCAGCATTTT. Translating it yields CASARGGGQPQHF.

This chain uses TRBV18 with TRBJ1-1; the match to TRBD1 covers 7 bases. The length of the CDR3 is 18 residues. Germline loops: CDR1 KGHSH, CDR2 LQKENI. Trimming cost V 3 bases and J 1 base; bases outside gene matches: 14. CDR3 coding DNA: TGTGCCAGCTCACCTTACGAGACAGGGATGTATCAGAACACTGAAGCTTTCTTT. Amino acid sequence: CASSPYETGMYQNTEAFF.